This TCR beta chain was identified in a study of vaccination effects on CD4 cells after COVID-19. Study-level background: Vaccination of participants consisted of two doses of either the BNT162b2 or mRNA-1273 vaccine.

Produced via immunoSEQ multiplex PCR; TCRdb's table is partial and in-frame only. The table lists over 55,000 clones, over 70% of them singletons. V lost 4 bases to trimming and J lost 4 bases; unmatched junction nucleotides: 5. CDR3 size: 14 residues. Germline V CDR1 and CDR2: SGHDT, YYEEEE. Study outcomes and limitations: Clones arising from infection and from vaccination showed marked clonal contraction late after vaccination.

Antigen-specific CD4+ T cells were first expanded with viral peptide pools by the ViraFEST assay and only then sequenced. Subsequent to 10 days of culture, CD4+ T cells were isolated. All vaccine recipients tested negative for nucleocapsid antibodies and had never contracted SARS-CoV-2 infection. Half the medium was replaced with IL-2 medium on days 3 and 7. As to this clone: Its antigen is currently unknown.

The receptor comes from a human donor who received a COVID-19 vaccine. This sample comprised CD4+ T cells from PBMCs cultured with HCoV-OC43 spike peptides, obtained before COVID-19 vaccination. Subset: HCoV-OC43 spike overlapping peptide pool stimulation. This chain connects TRBV5-6 to TRBJ2-5, with TRBD1 matching over 9 bases. The CDR3 reads CASSGAGQGETQYF. Written as DNA, the CDR3 is TGTGCCAGCAGCGGCGCGGGACAGGGAGAGACCCAGTACTTC. The entire variable domain, with the rest obtained from reference TRBV5-6 and TRBJ2-5, is as follows: DAGVTQSPTHLIKTRGQQVTLRCSPKSGHDTVSWYQQALGQGPQFIFQYYEEEERQRGNFPDRFSGHQFPNYSSELNVNALLLGDSALYLCASSGAGQGETQYFGPGTRLLVL.